This T cell receptor (beta chain) stems from a study of T cell repertoires in cytomegalovirus infection. In the study overall: TCR beta signatures that were public indicated CMV infection and matching HLA type.

This CDR3 has 15 residues. V lost 3 bases and J 3 bases, leaving 11 bases between the germline ends. Germline V CDR1 and CDR2: KGHSH, LQKENI. Remarks on this clonotype: Antigen unknown.

TCRdb analysed the reads with MiXCR anew, one entry per CDR3 protein. The data show hundreds of thousands of distinct CDR3 sequences, 8% to 10% seen once. Findings and limits, study-wide: Cumulative frequency (of public TCR beta family members) identified carriers of CMV plus the relevant HLA.

This clonotype was sampled from a human donor in good health (CMV status not recorded). Some clones in this sample may be carry-over from other donors' samples. The chain combines TRBV18 with TRBJ2-2; perhaps TRBD1 as D (5 bases). Sequenced: PBMCs. This CDR3 reads CASSPRKGDTGELFF. The DNA of the CDR3 is TGTGCCAGCTCACCGAGAAAAGGGGACACCGGGGAGCTGTTTTTT.